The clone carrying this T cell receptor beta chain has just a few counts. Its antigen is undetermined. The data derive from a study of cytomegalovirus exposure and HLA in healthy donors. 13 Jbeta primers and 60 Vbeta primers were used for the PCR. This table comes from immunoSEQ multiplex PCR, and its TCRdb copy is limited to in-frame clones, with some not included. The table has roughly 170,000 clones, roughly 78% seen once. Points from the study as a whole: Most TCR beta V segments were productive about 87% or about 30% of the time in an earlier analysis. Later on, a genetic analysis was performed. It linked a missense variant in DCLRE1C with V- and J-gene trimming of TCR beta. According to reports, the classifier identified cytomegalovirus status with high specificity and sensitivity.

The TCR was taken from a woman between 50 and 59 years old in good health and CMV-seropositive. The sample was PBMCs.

CDR3 coding DNA: TGTGCCAGCACCAGGACCGGTACTAGCGGGGCAAGTTACGAGCAGTACTTC. It codes for CASTRTGTSGASYEQYF. The chain uses TRBV2 and TRBJ2-7; 10 bases agree with TRBD2. The CDR3 extends over 17 amino acids. With 7 bases clipped from V and 4 bases from J, the junction kept 16 bases outside the gene matches. Germline V gene sequence: CDR1 SNHLY, CDR2 FYNNEI.